These 30 T cell receptor beta chains were sequenced from one sample in a study of shared T cell receptors in the human thymus. Clones were sequenced by immunoSEQ multiplex PCR, and TCRdb holds only the in-frame ones, with some missing. The sample consists of fewer than 700,000 clones, approximately 88% of them appearing once. The same specimen was also included in a second study, on human thymus T cells.

Sequences were obtained from thymocytes. These receptors were obtained from a boy less than two years old with a congenital heart defect.

The CDR3 here is CASSQEVAGGYEQFF. CDR3 DNA: TGTGCCAGCAGCCAAGAGGTAGCGGGAGGGTATGAGCAGTTCTTC. J is TRBJ2-1 and V is TRBV4-2, with 11 bases aligning to TRBD2. V trimming: 0 bases; J trimming: 8 bases; junction bases outside the gene matches: 3. CDR1 and CDR2 from the germline V gene are LGHNA and YNFKEQ. The CDR3 extends over 15 amino acids.

The genes are TRBV6-1 and TRBJ1-3; TRBD1 agrees at 8 bases. CDR3 size: 15 residues. V lost 0 bases to trimming and J lost 8 bases; unmatched junction nucleotides: 6. Per the germline V gene, CDR1 is MNHNS and CDR2 is SASEGT. CDR3 in DNA: TGTGCCAGCAGTGAAGCGGGGACAGGAGAGTACACCATATATTTT. It specifies CASSEAGTGEYTIYF.

This clone was seen just once. The V and J genes are TRBV4-3 and TRBJ2-3; no firm D call. The CDR3 loop spans 16 amino acids. The ends were cut back, 0 bases at V and 3 bases at J, with 13 bases in the middle. Per the germline V gene, CDR1 is LGHNA and CDR2 is YSLEER. CDR3 DNA: TGCGCCAGCAGCCAAGATTTGGTAGCCGGGACAGATACGCAGTATTTT. The encoded protein is CASSQDLVAGTDTQYF.

The V call is TRBV27, the J call TRBJ1-1, with D perhaps TRBD1 (5 bases). Germline V gene data show CDR1 as MNHEY and CDR2 as SMNVEV (reference sequence). The CDR3 has 12 residues. Trimming took 8 bases from V and 1 from J, leaving 8 bases between them. The CDR3 DNA reads as TGTGCCAGCGGACATCCGAACACTGAAGCTTTCTTT. Translation gives CASGHPNTEAFF.

The J gene is TRBJ2-2, the V gene TRBV6-5, with TRBD2 matching over 8 bases. The CDR3 totals 16 residues. CDR1 and CDR2 from the germline V gene are MNHEY and SVGAGI. J gave up 4 bases and V 1 base, and 5 bases lay outside the gene matches. As DNA, the CDR3 is TGTGCCAGCAGTTACTTCCGGGAGGGCCCCACCGGGGAGCTGTTTTTT. Translation gives CASSYFREGPTGELFF.

This chain joins TRBV4-3 and TRBJ2-4; 9 nucleotides align to TRBD2. Unmatched junction bases numbered 11, after V lost 4 bases and J lost 7 bases. The CDR3 has 16 residues. CDR1 is LGHNA, CDR2 YSLEER, per germline. The CDR3 loop reads CASSLQLAGLGNIQYF. CDR3 in DNA: TGCGCCAGCAGCCTCCAGCTAGCGGGATTGGGGAACATTCAGTACTTC.

The gene calls are TRBV11-2 and TRBJ2-7; 13 bases agree with TRBD2. Germline assignment: CDR1 SGHAT and CDR2 FQNNGV. This CDR3 has 16 amino acids. With 5 bases clipped from V and 5 bases from J, the junction kept 9 bases outside the gene matches. The CDR3 DNA reads as TGTGCCAGCAGCCGTAGGGGACTAGCGGGAATGGACGAGCAGTACTTC. Translating gives CASSRRGLAGMDEQYF.

The sample holds one count of this clone. The chain uses TRBV27 and TRBJ2-1; TRBD2 matches 7 bases. The CDR3 is 16 amino acids. J lost 6 bases, V lost 5 bases, and 13 bases had no gene match. Per the germline V gene, CDR1 is MNHEY and CDR2 is SMNVEV (reference sequence). The CDR3 DNA reads as TGTGCCAGCAGTCCCCTTGGCGGGAGCCGGCGCAATGAGCAGTTCTTC. Amino acid sequence: CASSPLGGSRRNEQFF.

This clone showed up just a few times. The rearrangement uses TRBV4-3 and TRBJ2-5; 13 bases match TRBD2. CDR1 LGHNA and CDR2 YSLEER come from the germline V gene. The CDR3 sequence is 18 residues long. The V gene end was trimmed by 1 base and the J gene end by 2 bases; junction bases not matched to a gene: 7. The CDR3 protein is CASSQGWTSGSWQETQYF. The CDR3 DNA follows: TGCGCCAGCAGCCAAGGGTGGACTAGCGGGAGTTGGCAAGAGACCCAGTACTTC.

Note on this clone: Mismatch with germline at one junction end may stem from a read error. The CDR3 DNA follows: TGTGCCAGCAGCCTGGGACAGGGTCACCGTAGTACCTTT. Translated, it gives CASSLGQGHRSTF. This chain connects TRBV5-6 to TRBJ1-1; 9 nucleotides line up with TRBD1. This CDR3 region has 13 residues. Germline lookup yields CDR1 SGHDT and CDR2 YYEEEE.

This clone has a single count. The chain links TRBV7-8 to TRBJ2-1, with 9 bases that match TRBD1. Germline V gene lookup returns CDR1 SGHVS and CDR2 FQNEAQ. Trimming at V came to 5 bases and at J to 2 bases, leaving 7 bases not matched to a gene. This CDR3 spans 16 amino acids. The CDR3 is CASSTDRGDTYNEQFF. The CDR3, as DNA: TGTGCCAGCAGCACGGACAGGGGAGACACCTACAATGAGCAGTTCTTC.

The chain joins TRBV11-3 to TRBJ2-1; 9 nucleotides line up with TRBD2. The germline CDR1 and CDR2 sequences are SGHNT and YENEEA. The CDR3 has 17 amino acids. J was trimmed by 6 bases and V by 0 bases; bases with no gene match: 9. For the CDR3, the DNA is TGTGCCAGCAGCTTAGAGGCGGGGCGGGAGGGGTCCAATGAGCAGTTCTTC. It codes for CASSLEAGREGSNEQFF.

This rearrangement joins TRBV12-5 to TRBJ1-1; no definite D call. V lost 4 bases and J lost 4, with 7 bases in between. The CDR3 runs to 12 residues. The germline CDR1 and CDR2 sequences are LGHNT and FRNRAP. Here the CDR3 reads CASGSTGTEAFF. CDR3 in DNA: TGTGCTAGTGGTTCCACGGGCACTGAAGCTTTCTTT.

The chain links TRBV5-1 to TRBJ2-5, with TRBD2 matching 13 bases. V lost 4 bases and J lost 5; bases outside the gene matches: 11. The length of the CDR3 is 17 residues. Germline-derived CDR1 and CDR2 are SGHRS and YFSETQ. CDR3 protein: CASSPYGTSGTGETQYF. CDR3 DNA: TGCGCCAGCAGCCCCTACGGGACTAGCGGGACAGGGGAGACCCAGTACTTC.

The rearrangement uses TRBV2 and TRBJ1-1, with 11 bases fitting TRBD1. The germline V gene encodes CDR1 SNHLY and CDR2 FYNNEI. Trimming removed 8 bases from V and 2 bases from J; junction bases left unmatched: 1. This CDR3 comprises 13 residues. The CDR3 nucleotides read TGTGCCAGCGGGACAGGGGGAAACACTGAAGCTTTCTTT. The encoded protein is CASGTGGNTEAFF.

The chain joins TRBV6-1 to TRBJ1-5, with TRBD1 as a possible D gene (6 bases). Trimming left V 5 bases short and J 4 bases short, with 15 bases between. This CDR3 spans 15 amino acids. Germline V gene sequence: CDR1 MNHNS, CDR2 SASEGT. The CDR3 sequence: CASSSQGRRNQPQHF. For the CDR3, the DNA is TGTGCCAGCAGTTCACAGGGCCGGAGGAATCAGCCCCAGCATTTT.

The V and J genes are TRBV7-2 and TRBJ1-3; 9 bases agree with TRBD1. This CDR3 is 18 amino acids long. Germline trimming cut 5 bases from V and 0 bases from J; bases unmatched to any gene: 11. CDR1 and CDR2 from the germline V gene are SGHTA and FQGNSA. This CDR3 is CASSRYLRDRVSGNTIYF. The CDR3 region has the DNA TGTGCCAGCAGCCGCTATCTCCGGGACAGGGTCTCTGGAAACACCATATATTTT.

This clone was seen a single time. The chain combines TRBV12-5 with TRBJ1-3; 8 positions agree with TRBD1. Germline CDR1 is LGHNT and CDR2 is FRNRAP. The CDR3 has 18 amino acids. V was clipped by 1 base and J by 3 bases; unmatched bases: 11. In nucleotides, the CDR3 is TGTGCTAGTGGTTTGGATACATCCCCAGGGGGCCATGGAAACACCATATATTTT. Translated, it gives CASGLDTSPGGHGNTIYF.

This clone occurred a few times. V and J are TRBV6-1 and TRBJ2-6; TRBD2 matches 7 bases. Germline CDR1 MNHNS, CDR2 SASEGT. Trimming took 8 bases from V and 0 from J; bases not matched to a gene: 7. The CDR3 runs 16 residues. The CDR3 DNA sequence: TGTGCCAGCCGTGGGGGGGAGTTCTCTGGGGCCAACGTCCTGACTTTC. It translates to CASRGGEFSGANVLTF.

In this sample, this clone turned up once. The chain links TRBV7-9 to TRBJ2-5; D might be TRBD2 (5 bases). In germline, CDR1 is SEHNR, CDR2 FQNEAQ (reference sequence). The CDR3 is 12 amino acids. Trimming took off 10 bases at V and 2 bases at J, with 11 bases between the two ends. The CDR3 protein is CAKLVGQETQYF. The CDR3 DNA sequence: TGTGCCAAACTAGTAGGGCAAGAGACCCAGTACTTC.

This sequence joins TRBV7-7 and TRBJ2-7, with 12 nucleotides matching TRBD2. This CDR3 spans 18 amino acids. Trimming at V came to 8 bases and at J to 4 bases, leaving 18 bases not matched to a gene. Germline loops: CDR1 SSHAT, CDR2 FNYEAQ (reference sequence). The CDR3, as DNA: TGTGCCAGCCCGAGGCAGCAGACTAGCGGGAGTCCCATTTACGAGCAGTACTTC. This sequence encodes CASPRQQTSGSPIYEQYF.

The gene calls are TRBV4-2 and TRBJ2-1; D possibly corresponds to TRBD2 (7 bases). Germline V gene sequence: CDR1 LGHNA, CDR2 YNFKEQ. V lost 0 bases and J 5 bases, leaving 17 bases between the germline ends. The CDR3 runs 17 residues. The CDR3, as DNA: TGTGCCAGCAGCCAAGATTCGGGGGGCGCGAGGAACAATGAGCAGTTCTTC. It specifies CASSQDSGGARNNEQFF.

V gene TRBV7-9 combines with J gene TRBJ2-3; 16 nucleotides line up with TRBD2. Per germline, CDR1 SEHNR and CDR2 FQNEAQ (reference sequence). The CDR3 sequence is 18 residues long. With 1 base clipped from V and 4 bases from J, the junction kept 5 bases outside the gene matches. CDR3 DNA sequence: TGTGCCAGCAGCTTAGAGGGACTAGCGGGAGGGACTGCAGATACGCAGTATTTT. Translating it yields CASSLEGLAGGTADTQYF.

The CDR3 loop is CASSRGTSGISGNTGELFF. The CDR3 coding sequence is TGTGCCAGTAGTAGGGGGACTAGCGGGATTTCGGGGAACACCGGGGAGCTGTTTTTT. The gene calls are TRBV19 and TRBJ2-2; 13 nucleotides line up with TRBD2. The CDR3 runs 19 residues. The ends lost 4 bases at V and 1 base at J; junction bases unmatched: 9. CDR1 is LNHDA and CDR2 is SQIVND in the germline V gene (reference sequence). Filled out from reference TRBV19 and TRBJ2-2, the complete variable domain reads DGGITQSPKYLFRKEGQNVTLSCEQNLNHDAMYWYRQDPGQGLRLIYYSQIVNDFQKGDIAEGYSVSREKKESFPLTVTSAQKNPTAFYLCASSRGTSGISGNTGELFFGEGSRLTVL.

A single count supports this clone. J is TRBJ2-1 and V is TRBV5-1, with TRBD2 identical over 8 bases. V gave up 1 base and J gave up 6 bases; unmatched junction bases: 9. The length of the CDR3 is 16 residues. Germline V CDR1 and CDR2: SGHRS, YFSETQ. The CDR3, as DNA: TGCGCCAGCAGCTTGACCCCTTCGGGAGGGCCCAATGAGCAGTTCTTC. It codes for CASSLTPSGGPNEQFF.

This sequence joins TRBV7-9 and TRBJ2-7, with 7 bases matching TRBD2. CDR1 is SEHNR, CDR2 FQNEAQ, per germline (reference sequence). The CDR3 contains 14 residues. V gave up 5 bases and J gave up 3 bases; unmatched junction bases: 7. In nucleotides, the CDR3 is TGTGCCAGCAGCAGCGGACTAGAAGTCTACGAGCAGTACTTC. This codes for CASSSGLEVYEQYF.

The gene calls are TRBV28 and TRBJ1-2, with 9 bases lining up with TRBD1. The CDR3 is 14 residues long. Trimming at V came to 3 bases and at J to 4 bases, leaving 3 bases not matched to a gene. CDR1 is MDHEN, CDR2 SYDVKM, per germline. As DNA, the CDR3 is TGTGCCAGCAGTTTTACAGGGGGCCCCTATGGCTACACCTTC. This codes for CASSFTGGPYGYTF.

The chain combines TRBV30 with TRBJ2-1; 11 bases map to TRBD2. Germline V lookup: CDR1 GTSNPN, CDR2 SVGIG (reference sequence). Trimming cost V 1 base and J 6 bases; bases outside gene matches: 14. The CDR3 length is 18 residues. The CDR3 nucleotides are TGTGCCTGGAGTGCCCCGATTAGCGGGAGGGCCATAGGCAATGAGCAGTTCTTC. It yields the protein CAWSAPISGRAIGNEQFF.

The CDR3 loop reads CASSLAEGAGAFF. Written as DNA, the CDR3 is TGTGCCAGCAGCTTAGCGGAGGGTGCGGGAGCTTTCTTT. The chain combines TRBV7-9 with TRBJ1-1, with D uncertain. The CDR3 consists of 13 residues. From germline, CDR1 is SEHNR and CDR2 FQNEAQ (reference sequence). Trimming removed 0 bases from V and 10 bases from J, with 12 bases in between.

As to this clone: The sample holds other DNA sequences that translate to the same CDR3. The chain joins TRBV11-3 to TRBJ2-1, with TRBD1 matching over 8 bases. The CDR3 sequence is 13 residues long. J gave up 6 bases and V 5 bases, and 3 bases lay outside the gene matches. CDR1 and CDR2 from the germline V gene are SGHNT and YENEEA. The CDR3 is CASSPDRGNEQFF. The DNA of the CDR3 is TGTGCCAGCAGCCCCGACAGGGGCAATGAGCAGTTCTTC.